This T cell receptor beta chain was recorded in a study of T cell changes during pregnancy in multiple sclerosis (dated by TCRdb to between 2018 and 2020). The study in broad terms: Changes in the T cell repertoire over the course of pregnancy were examined in this study in women with multiple sclerosis.

Of note for this clone: Which antigen it targets is not known. It has no much larger one-base neighbor in the sample; base qualities were not kept.

Receptor libraries were prepared by the immunoSEQ multiplex PCR assay. TCRdb carries this immuneACCESS record with in-frame sequences only. Its versions omit some clonotypes, under half of them owing to an unresolved V gene in the studies checked, with the rest unexplained. Within this sample are fewer than 100,000 clones, with 89% of them counted one time only. Over 1.5% of the sample is held by the ten biggest clonotypes. Taken from cysteine to phenylalanine, the CDR3 has 15 residues. Of the read, only the CDR3 DNA is kept; its 45 bases are in frame from base 1. In the germline V gene, CDR1 corresponds to SGDLS and CDR2 to YYNGEE. V trim: 2 bases; J trim: 6 bases; unmatched bases: 5.

Sequences were derived from peripheral blood, sampled before pregnancy. This receptor was taken from a female donor with multiple sclerosis, enrolled in a pregnancy study. The sequence is built from TRBV9 and TRBJ2-1, with 10 junctional bases fitting TRBD2. DNA sequence: TGTGCCAGCAGCGTGGGGACTAGCGCTAGCAATGAGCAGTTCTTC. Translated, this is CASSVGTSASNEQFF.